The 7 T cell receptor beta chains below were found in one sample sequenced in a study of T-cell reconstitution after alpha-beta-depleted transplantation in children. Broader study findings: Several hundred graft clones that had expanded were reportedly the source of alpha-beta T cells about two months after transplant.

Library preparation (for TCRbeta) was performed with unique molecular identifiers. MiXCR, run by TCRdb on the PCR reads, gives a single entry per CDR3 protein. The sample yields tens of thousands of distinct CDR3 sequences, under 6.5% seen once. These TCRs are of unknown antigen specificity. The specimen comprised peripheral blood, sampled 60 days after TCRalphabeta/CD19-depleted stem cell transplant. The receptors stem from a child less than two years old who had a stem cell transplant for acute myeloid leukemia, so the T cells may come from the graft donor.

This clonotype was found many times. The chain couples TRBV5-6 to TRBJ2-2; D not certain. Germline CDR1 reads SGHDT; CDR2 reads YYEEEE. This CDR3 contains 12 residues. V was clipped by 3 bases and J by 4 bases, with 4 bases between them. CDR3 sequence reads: CASSSITGELFF. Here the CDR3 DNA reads TGTGCCAGCAGCTCTATCACCGGGGAGCTGTTTTTT.

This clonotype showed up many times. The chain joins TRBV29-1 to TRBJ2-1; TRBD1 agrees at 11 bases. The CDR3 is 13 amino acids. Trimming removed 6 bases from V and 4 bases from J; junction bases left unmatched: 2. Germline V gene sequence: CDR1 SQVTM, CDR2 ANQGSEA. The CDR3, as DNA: TGCAGCGTGGGGACAGGGGGATACAATGAGCAGTTCTTC. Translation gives CSVGTGGYNEQFF.

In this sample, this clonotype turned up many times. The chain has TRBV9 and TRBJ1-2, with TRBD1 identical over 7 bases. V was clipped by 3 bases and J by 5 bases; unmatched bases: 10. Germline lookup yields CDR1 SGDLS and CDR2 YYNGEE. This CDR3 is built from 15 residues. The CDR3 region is CASSEGDSPAYGYTF. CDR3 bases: TGTGCCAGCAGCGAGGGGGACAGCCCAGCATATGGCTACACCTTC. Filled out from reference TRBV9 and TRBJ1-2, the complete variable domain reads DSGVTQTPKHLITATGQRVTLRCSPRSGDLSVYWYQQSLDQGLQFLIQYYNGEERAKGNILERFSAQQFPDLHSELNLSSLELGDSALYFCASSEGDSPAYGYTFGSGTRLTVV.

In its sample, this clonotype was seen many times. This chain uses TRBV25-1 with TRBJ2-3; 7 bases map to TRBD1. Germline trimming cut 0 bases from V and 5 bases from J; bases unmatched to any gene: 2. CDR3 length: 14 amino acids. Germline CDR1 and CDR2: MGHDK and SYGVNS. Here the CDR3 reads CASSEYRTGDTQYF. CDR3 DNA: TGTGCCAGCAGTGAATATAGGACAGGAGATACGCAGTATTTT.

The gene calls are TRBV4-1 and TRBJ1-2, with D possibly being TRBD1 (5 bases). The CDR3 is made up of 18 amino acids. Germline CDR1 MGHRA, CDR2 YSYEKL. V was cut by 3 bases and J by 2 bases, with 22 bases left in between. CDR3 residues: CASSHRRGQIGANYGYTF. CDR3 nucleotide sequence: TGCGCCAGCAGCCATCGAAGAGGCCAAATCGGGGCAAACTATGGCTACACCTTC.

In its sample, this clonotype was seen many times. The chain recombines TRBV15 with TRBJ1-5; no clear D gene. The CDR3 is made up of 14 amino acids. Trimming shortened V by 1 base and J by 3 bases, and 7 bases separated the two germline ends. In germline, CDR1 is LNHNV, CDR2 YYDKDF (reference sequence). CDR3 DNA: TGTGCCACCAGCAGAGGACCTTCCAATCAGCCCCAGCATTTT. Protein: CATSRGPSNQPQHF.

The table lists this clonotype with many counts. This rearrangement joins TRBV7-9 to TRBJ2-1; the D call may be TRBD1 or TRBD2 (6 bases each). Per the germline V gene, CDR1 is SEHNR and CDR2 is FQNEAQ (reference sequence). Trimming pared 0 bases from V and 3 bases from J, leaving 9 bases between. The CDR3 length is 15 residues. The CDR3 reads CASSLAGGLYNEQFF. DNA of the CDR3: TGTGCCAGCAGCTTAGCGGGGGGCCTCTACAATGAGCAGTTCTTC.